The rows below give T cell receptor beta chains drawn from one sample of a study of blood T cell repertoires in COVID-19. Libraries were prepared by immunoSEQ multiplex PCR; TCRdb keeps only in-frame clonotypes and omits some of them. Among approximately 210,000 clones, approximately 80% were seen once, and the ten largest hold about 3.3%. The sample comprised PBMCs or T cells enriched from blood (not recorded which). Source of these receptors: a woman between 55 and 75 years old who had recovered from COVID-19. Each CDR3 is given without its conserved first and last residue. Each record gives: CDR3 length, V gene, clone size, J gene, CDR3 protein. A row's size may be missing; if present it is once, few, many or a size class.

length: 13
V: TRBV7-8
size: NA
J: TRBJ1-5
CDR3: ASSLVYREGQPQH

length: 12
V: TRBV7-8
size: NA
J: TRBJ2-7
CDR3: ASSLRITSYEQY

length: 12
V: TRBV6-5
size: once
J: TRBJ1-5
CDR3: ASSTRQGWGPQH

length: 13
V: TRBV11-2
size: NA
J: TRBJ2-1
CDR3: ASSLRAGGLNEQF

length: 12
V: TRBV5-1
size: NA
J: TRBJ1-6
CDR3: ASSLAGLNSPLH

length: 15
V: TRBV7-8
size: NA
J: TRBJ1-2
CDR3: ASSLAPGTAGNYGYT

length: 13
V: TRBV4-2
size: NA
J: TRBJ1-2
CDR3: ASSQEMGPRYGYT

length: 13
V: TRBV7-2
size: NA
J: TRBJ2-2
CDR3: ASRPGTSGAGELF

length: 14
V: TRBV2
size: NA
J: TRBJ2-3
CDR3: ASSRQGANSPDTQY

length: 12
V: TRBV18
size: NA
J: TRBJ1-4
CDR3: ASSPEERNEKLF

length: 12
V: TRBV27
size: NA
J: TRBJ1-2
CDR3: ASSHLGQNYGYT

length: 13
V: TRBV28
size: NA
J: TRBJ1-2
CDR3: ASSPPYRGTYGYT

length: 12
V: TRBV12-2
size: once
J: TRBJ2-7
CDR3: ASRTGTLLYEQY

length: 13
V: TRBV9
size: once
J: TRBJ1-1
CDR3: ASSVQGSLSTEAF